What follows describes a single TCR beta chain. What antigen it recognizes has not been identified. The record has no base qualities; no much larger clone is one base away. The CDR3 regions of human TCRbeta chains were subjected to immunosequencing. From the authors' description of their analysis: TCRs in the repertoires were matched against a reference library of SARS-CoV-2-specific TCRs that had been generated with the MIRA antigen-specificity platform. Breadth meant the fraction of unique TCRs that were SARS-CoV-2-associated, whereas depth meant the fraction of total T cells that were SARS-CoV-2-associated. Each spike-specific TCR was assigned to its reactive spike region and to a CD4 or CD8 class using the MIRA data. Log10-transformed breadth and depth values were compared by one-way ANOVA with Sidak's multiple comparisons tests. TCRdb retrieved this table from immuneACCESS and kept in-frame rearrangements only. Not all clones are present; in checked studies, unresolved V genes account for under half, and no reason is known for the remainder. V, J and clone size were drawn from that table, and D and trimming were deduced from the DNA. In this sample the table shows about 120,000 clones, approximately 86% of which occur a single time. Jointly, the top ten make up 2.5% to 3.5% of the sample.

Compared with germline, V lacks 1 base and J lacks 6 bases; bases without a gene match: 6. From the cysteine up to the phenylalanine, the CDR3 has a length of 16 residues. The DNA shown is the 48-base CDR3, in frame from base 1. According to the germline V gene, CDR1 reads LGHNA and CDR2 reads YSLEER. The time point label for this specimen denotes: about 28 days (+/-7) after the second vaccine dose. AZD1222 recipients with second doses at about 4 weeks or about 12 weeks were pooled, because spike-specific TCR depth and breadth did not differ between schedules. The vaccinee samples were drawn from two UK trials, COV001 and COV002, one of which was a single-blind randomized controlled phase 2/3 trial testing AZD1222 (ChAdOx1 nCoV-19) in healthy adults. For TCRbeta chain sequencing, PBMC samples from trial participants were taken at day 0 and at day 28 after the second dose. The source of the sample is a study of T cell responses to AZD1222 COVID-19 vaccine (dated by TCRdb to about 2021). At the level of the whole study: TCR sequencing covered approximately 230 trial participants: 200 to 210 given two doses of AZD1222 and about 26 given two doses of MenACWY control vaccine. Trial participants were enrolled by age into 18-55, 56-69 and 70-plus year subgroups, with roughly 150, 30 and 60 TCR-sequenced participants respectively.

Results and caveats for the whole study, not just this receptor: Spike-specific TCR breadth and depth rose significantly after two AZD1222 doses compared with day 0 and with MenACWY recipients. Conclusions about previously exposed vaccinees are limited, since just six AZD1222 recipients were seropositive for SARS-CoV-2 at baseline. Participants were mostly white British and included more females than males, and it was suggested by the authors that clonal diversity may have been underestimated. Because no day 14 peak-response samples were available, repertoires were characterized only after the peak T cell response. CD4 TCRs associated with the vaccine covered the entire spike protein, and the dominant responses were in regions 160-218 and 743-854. Reportedly, almost half of the unique spike-specific TCRs recognized epitopes lying outside the regions that are mutated in the B.1.351 and B.1.1.7 variants. The 56-69-year group was small, and its depth increase did not reach significance, likely because of low power.

The rearranged chain carries TRBV4-3 and TRBJ2-3, and 11 junctional nucleotides match TRBD2. The clonotype was recovered from an adult who received the AZD1222 COVID-19 vaccine. Sequences were derived from peripheral blood, sampled 28 days after the second AZD1222 dose. The bases are TGCGCCAGCAGCCAAGGTAGCGGGGGGGCCGTGGATACGCAGTATTTT. Its protein is CASSQGSGGAVDTQYF.